A single sample is the source of the 20 T cell receptor beta chains below, sequenced in a study of blood T cells in healthy people across ages. Primers used in a second PCR of roughly 7 to 12 cycles were a sample-barcoded 5' primer and a J-beta primer mix. TCRdb re-derived calls from the 5' RACE reads in MiXCR, one entry per CDR3 protein. In the table there are around 1.5 million distinct CDR3 sequences, roughly 64% of which are singletons. The sequencing input was blood. These receptors all come from a young man in good health.

V usage is TRBV10-3 and J usage is TRBJ2-7; 9 positions match TRBD2. CDR1 is ENHRY and CDR2 is SYGVKD in the germline V gene. V shed 8 bases, J shed 4 bases, and the junction held 6 bases outside the gene matches. CDR3 size: 13 residues. CDR3 coding DNA: TGTGCCATCGGGGGGACTAGCTCGTACGAGCAGTACTTC. It translates to CAIGGTSSYEQYF.

This clonotype was seen more than once but under ten times. This chain joins TRBV7-2 and TRBJ2-1, with 11 bases identical to TRBD2. The germline CDR1 and CDR2 sequences are SGHTA and FQGNSA. V was clipped by 3 bases and J by 8 bases; unmatched bases: 0. The CDR3 contains 13 residues. The CDR3 protein is CASSLGLADEQFF. The DNA of the CDR3 is TGTGCCAGCAGCTTGGGACTAGCGGATGAGCAGTTCTTC.

The chain is built from TRBV4-1 and TRBJ2-1; D gene ambiguous. Trimming took 1 base from V and 8 from J, leaving 9 bases between them. The CDR3 has 13 residues. Germline assignment: CDR1 MGHRA and CDR2 YSYEKL. The CDR3 DNA is TGCGCCAGCAGCCAAGGAAATGACTATGAGCAGTTCTTC. Protein sequence: CASSQGNDYEQFF.

This clonotype was observed a few times. At one of its ends the junction is not consistent with the germline gene, which may arise from a read error. This chain connects TRBV4-1 to TRBJ2-1; D unresolved. Germline CDR1 MGHRA, CDR2 YSYEKL. The CDR3 spans 14 residues. CDR3 in DNA: TGCGCCGGCAGCCACCTGGTGGGATACAATGAGCAGTTCTTC. This codes for CAGSHLVGYNEQFF.

There are a few counts of this clonotype. The chain links TRBV7-8 to TRBJ1-4; the D is unclear. The CDR3 has 13 residues. Between the trimmed V and J ends, which lost 3 bases and 8 bases, there was a span of 10 bases. Germline-derived CDR1 and CDR2 are SGHVS and FQNEAQ. In DNA, the CDR3 is TGTGCCAGCAGCTTCCCTGGGAAAGAAAAACTGTTTTTT. Its protein product is CASSFPGKEKLFF.

CDR3 protein: CSARAGGRAFGDEQFF. The CDR3 DNA is TGCAGTGCTAGAGCAGGCGGGAGGGCCTTCGGGGATGAGCAGTTCTTC. The chain employs TRBV20-1 and TRBJ2-1, with 9 bases lining up with TRBD2. This CDR3 spans 16 amino acids. Germline lookup yields CDR1 DFQATT and CDR2 SNEGSKA (reference sequence). V was clipped by 1 base and J by 8 bases; unmatched bases: 12.

CDR3 region: CASSLLGVGQGQVWGYEQYF. CDR3 bases: TGTGCCAGCAGCTTATTGGGGGTTGGTCAGGGCCAAGTGTGGGGATACGAGCAGTACTTC. The gene calls are TRBV7-9 and TRBJ2-7; D possibly matches TRBD1 or TRBD2 (5 bases each). The CDR3 has 20 amino acids. V gave up 2 bases and J gave up 4 bases, with 30 bases separating them. Looked up from germline, CDR1 is SEHNR and CDR2 is FQNEAQ (reference sequence).

The V and J genes are TRBV4-1 and TRBJ2-5; tentative D call: TRBD2 (5 bases). The end of the DNA aligns better with TRBJ2-7, so the J call may be wrong. This CDR3 comprises 16 residues. Germline lookup yields CDR1 MGHRA and CDR2 YSYEKL. Written as DNA, the CDR3 is TGCGCCAGCAGCCAAGTCTCGGGGTTCGGTGTCTACGAGCAGTACTTC. This translates into CASSQVSGFGVYEQYF.

This clonotype occurred once. This sequence joins TRBV6-1 and TRBJ2-3; the D gene could be TRBD1 or TRBD2 (5 bases each). The CDR3 spans 14 residues. Germline V lookup: CDR1 MNHNS, CDR2 SASEGT. CDR3 sequence (DNA): TGTGCGGTGGCAGAGGGACGGAGCACAGATACGCAGTATTTT. Its protein is CAVAEGRSTDTQYF.

This clonotype occurred a few times. V gene TRBV3-1 combines with J gene TRBJ1-2; 7 nucleotides match TRBD1. The germline V gene encodes CDR1 LGHDT and CDR2 YNNKEL (reference sequence). Trimming removed 4 bases from V and 0 bases from J; junction bases left unmatched: 8. The CDR3 spans 16 residues. DNA of the CDR3: TGTGCCAGCAGCCGGAAGGACAGGTGGTCTAACTATGGCTACACCTTC. It yields the protein CASSRKDRWSNYGYTF.

This clonotype was seen a handful of times. The V gene is TRBV4-1, the J gene TRBJ1-2; tentative D call: TRBD1 (6 bases). V gave up 0 bases and J gave up 7 bases, with 12 bases separating them. Germline CDR1 reads MGHRA; CDR2 reads YSYEKL. The CDR3 totals 14 residues. Here the CDR3 DNA reads TGCGCCAGCAGCCAAGATTCCTTGGGGGCTGGCTACACCTTC. Residues: CASSQDSLGAGYTF.

The chain uses TRBV12-3 or TRBV12-4 and TRBJ1-6; maybe TRBD1 (6 bases). The V and J ends lost 7 bases and 4 bases respectively, with 20 bases between them. The CDR3 sequence is 17 residues long. Here the CDR3 DNA reads TGTGCCAGCACCCTGGGGGCAGGTAGCCTTTATAATTCACCCCTCCACTTT. Amino acid sequence: CASTLGAGSLYNSPLHF.

The gene calls are TRBV6-1 and TRBJ2-7; D is uncertain. Germline CDR1 and CDR2: MNHNS and SASEGT. CDR3 length: 14 amino acids. V lost 2 bases to trimming and J lost 4 bases, with 12 bases between them. In DNA, the CDR3 is TGTGCCAGCAGTGAATCGACAACGGTTTACGAGCAGTACTTC. It codes for CASSESTTVYEQYF.

The V call is TRBV28, the J call TRBJ2-7; D remains unclear. The CDR3 runs to 14 residues. The V end was cut by 6 bases, the J end by 3 bases, with 15 bases between. Germline assignment: CDR1 MDHEN and CDR2 SYDVKM. The CDR3 is CASSQNGRSYEQYF. The CDR3 nucleotides are TGTGCCAGCAGCCAAAACGGTAGAAGCTACGAGCAGTACTTC.

The rearrangement uses TRBV25-1 and TRBJ2-7; D uncertain. The CDR3 spans 14 residues. From germline, CDR1 is MGHDK and CDR2 SYGVNS. Trimming shortened V by 5 bases and J by 3 bases, and 14 bases separated the two germline ends. In DNA form, the CDR3 reads TGTGCCAGCAGTCTACCCCAAAATGTCTACGAGCAGTACTTC. Translation: CASSLPQNVYEQYF.

The chain links TRBV4-3 to TRBJ2-1; D gene ambiguous. The germline CDR1 and CDR2 sequences are LGHNA and YSLEER. The CDR3 runs 17 residues. The germline V and J ends were trimmed by 1 base and 0 bases, with 13 bases remaining between them. The CDR3 spells CASSQVGPSLSYNEQFF. CDR3 DNA sequence: TGCGCCAGCAGCCAAGTAGGACCTTCTCTCTCCTACAATGAGCAGTTCTTC.

The chain carries TRBV29-1 and TRBJ1-1; D remains unclear. V was shortened by 1 base and J by 3 bases, with 9 bases between the two germline ends. Germline V gene sequence: CDR1 SQVTM, CDR2 ANQGSEA. This CDR3 spans 13 amino acids. The CDR3 region is CSVEVEGHTEAFF. The CDR3 bases are TGCAGCGTTGAAGTGGAGGGCCACACTGAAGCTTTCTTT.

V usage is TRBV6-1 and J usage is TRBJ1-1; no clear D gene. The V end lost 5 bases, the J end lost 2 bases, and 12 bases lay between the germline ends. The CDR3 runs 14 residues. Germline V CDR1 and CDR2: MNHNS, SASEGT. The CDR3 is CASSLGPDNTEAFF. For the CDR3, the DNA is TGTGCCAGCAGTCTCGGGCCGGACAACACTGAAGCTTTCTTT.

J is TRBJ2-7 and V is TRBV9; D unclear. Trimming stripped 0 bases from V and 2 bases from J, with 12 bases between. The CDR3 consists of 15 residues. Germline CDR1 and CDR2: SGDLS and YYNGEE. The CDR3 sequence is CASSVGSSLAYEQYF. The CDR3 DNA is TGTGCCAGCAGCGTAGGATCTAGTTTGGCCTACGAGCAGTACTTC.

DNA for the CDR3: TGTGCCAGCAGCGTAGGCCAGCTAACCTACGAGCAGTACTTC. This gives the protein CASSVGQLTYEQYF. V is TRBV9 and J is TRBJ2-7; D remains unclear. V lost 0 bases, J lost 2 bases, and 9 bases lay in between. The CDR3 runs to 14 residues. Germline-derived CDR1 and CDR2 are SGDLS and YYNGEE.